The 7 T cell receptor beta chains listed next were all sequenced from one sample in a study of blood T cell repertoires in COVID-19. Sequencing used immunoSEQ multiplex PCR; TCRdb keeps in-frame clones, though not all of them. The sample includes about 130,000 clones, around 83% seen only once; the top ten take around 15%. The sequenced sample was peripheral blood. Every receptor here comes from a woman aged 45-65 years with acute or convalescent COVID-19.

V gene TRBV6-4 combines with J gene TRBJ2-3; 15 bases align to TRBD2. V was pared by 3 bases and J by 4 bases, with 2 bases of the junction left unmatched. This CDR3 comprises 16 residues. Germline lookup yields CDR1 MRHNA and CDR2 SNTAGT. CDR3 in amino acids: CASSEGTSGGSDTQYF. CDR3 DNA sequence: TGTGCCAGCAGTGAGGGGACTAGCGGGGGGTCAGATACGCAGTATTTT.

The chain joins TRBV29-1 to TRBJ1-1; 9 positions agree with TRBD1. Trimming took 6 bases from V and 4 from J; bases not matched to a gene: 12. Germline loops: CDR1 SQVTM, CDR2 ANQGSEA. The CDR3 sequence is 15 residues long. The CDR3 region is CSVAGTGTLSTEAFF. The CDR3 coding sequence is TGCAGCGTCGCCGGGACAGGGACGTTGAGCACTGAAGCTTTCTTT.

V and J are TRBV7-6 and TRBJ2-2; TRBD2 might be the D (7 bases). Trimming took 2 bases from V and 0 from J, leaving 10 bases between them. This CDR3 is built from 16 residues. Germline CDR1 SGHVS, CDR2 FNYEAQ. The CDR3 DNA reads TGTGCCAGCAGCTTACTCGGGGGGCCGAACACCGGGGAGCTGTTTTTT. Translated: CASSLLGGPNTGELFF.

The CDR3 is CASSLAAGRMNTEAFF. DNA for the CDR3: TGTGCCAGCAGCTTGGCGGCAGGGCGGATGAACACTGAAGCTTTCTTT. This chain uses TRBV5-6 with TRBJ1-1; D might be TRBD1 (5 bases). Trimming pared 0 bases from V and 0 bases from J, leaving 12 bases between. The CDR3 is 16 amino acids. Germline CDR1 is SGHDT and CDR2 is YYEEEE.

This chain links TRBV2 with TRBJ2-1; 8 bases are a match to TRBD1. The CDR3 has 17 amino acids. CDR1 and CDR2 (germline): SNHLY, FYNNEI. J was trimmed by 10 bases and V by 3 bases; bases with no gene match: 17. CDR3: CASSDFIRTGLVQEQFF. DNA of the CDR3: TGTGCCAGCAGTGACTTTATTAGGACAGGGCTGGTGCAGGAGCAGTTCTTC.

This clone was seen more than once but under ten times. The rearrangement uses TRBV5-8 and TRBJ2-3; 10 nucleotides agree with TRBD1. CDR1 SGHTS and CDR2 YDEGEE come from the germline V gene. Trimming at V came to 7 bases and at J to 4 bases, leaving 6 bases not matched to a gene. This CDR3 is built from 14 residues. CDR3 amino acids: CASPTGGEADTQYF. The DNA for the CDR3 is TGTGCCAGCCCGACAGGGGGCGAAGCAGATACGCAGTATTTT. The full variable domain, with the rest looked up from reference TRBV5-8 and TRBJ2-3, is EAGVTQSPTHLIKTRGQQATLRCSPISGHTSVYWYQQALGLGLQFLLWYDEGEERNRGNFPPRFSGRQFPNYSSELNVNALELEDSALYLCASPTGGEADTQYFGPGTRLTVL.

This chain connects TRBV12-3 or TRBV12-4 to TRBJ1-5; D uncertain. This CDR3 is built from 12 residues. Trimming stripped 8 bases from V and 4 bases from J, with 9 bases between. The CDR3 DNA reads TGTGCCAGCGGGCGGGAGAATCAGCCCCAGCATTTT. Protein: CASGRENQPQHF.